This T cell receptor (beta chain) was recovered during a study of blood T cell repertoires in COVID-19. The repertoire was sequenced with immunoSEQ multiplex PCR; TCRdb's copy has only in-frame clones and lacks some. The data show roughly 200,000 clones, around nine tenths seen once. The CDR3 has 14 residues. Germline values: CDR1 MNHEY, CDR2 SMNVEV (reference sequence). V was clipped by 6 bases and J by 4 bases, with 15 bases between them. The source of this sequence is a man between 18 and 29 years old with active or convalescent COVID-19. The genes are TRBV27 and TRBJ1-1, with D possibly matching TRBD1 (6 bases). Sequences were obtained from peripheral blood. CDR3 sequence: CASRIHRASTEAFF. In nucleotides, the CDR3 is TGTGCCAGCAGGATTCACAGGGCGAGCACTGAAGCTTTCTTT.